This TCR beta chain was observed in a study of shared clonotypes between healthy human individuals. About this clone: At the DNA level, this CDR3 is encoded by other sequences in the same sample as well.

Nashville, Tennessee was home to all donors, who were Caucasian adults. In the CD4+ fraction, cells were divided into CD45RA+ naive and CD45RA-negative memory subsets. Every subset's genomic DNA went evenly onto several immunoSEQ plates. The protocol was immunoSEQ multiplex PCR, while the TCRdb copy is restricted to in-frame clones and leaves out a portion. The repertoire holds about 2.4 million clones, with over 85% as singletons. The sequence derives from a young man in good health. Some clones in this sample may be carry-over from other donors' samples. The sequenced sample was naive CD4+ T cells from PBMCs. The subset was: CD45RA+ positively selected.

The CDR3 DNA follows: TGTGCCAGCAGTTTAAGGTACAATGAGCAGTTCTTC. Protein: CASSLRYNEQFF. The chain couples TRBV28 to TRBJ2-1; D gene unclear. The CDR3 is 12 residues long. V dropped 2 bases and J dropped 4 bases, with 3 bases sitting between them. In germline, CDR1 is MDHEN, CDR2 SYDVKM.